This T cell receptor beta chain was recovered during a study of T cells after yellow fever vaccination. The study's findings and limits: Repertoires sorted by FACS could include abundant clonotypes that are contaminants from the bulk population. Most primary-vaccination clones reappeared after the booster (approximately 95% CD4, 75% to 90% CD8).

The CDR3 runs 15 residues. Per the germline V gene, CDR1 is SGHTA and CDR2 is FQGNSA. Trimming shortened V by 5 bases and J by 0 bases, and 11 bases separated the two germline ends. This clonotype was counted many times. The antigen remains unidentified. Template-switching 5'RACE yielded the TCR cDNA; a universal primer site and UMIs were added in the process. TCRdb reprocessed the 5' RACE reads with MiXCR, giving one entry per CDR3 protein. The sample consists of about 69,000 distinct CDR3 sequences, around 6.2% of them appearing once. Source: CD4+ T cells sorted from PBMCs, taken approximately 15 days after the first yellow fever vaccination. The rearrangement joins TRBV7-2 to TRBJ1-3; tentatively, D is TRBD1 (5 bases). The receptor was isolated from a man aged 18 to 35 who received the YFV17D yellow fever vaccine. In DNA, the CDR3 is TGTGCCAGCAGCATTGGACAATTCTCTGGAAACACCATATATTTT. Translating gives CASSIGQFSGNTIYF.